Following are 23 T cell receptor beta chains from one sample sequenced in a study of human T cells and chemical hapten exposure. TCRdb recomputed calls from the RACE reads with MiXCR, one row per CDR3 protein. Of about 84,000 distinct CDR3 sequences in the sample, more than 9% are singletons; the top ten hold 4.5% to 5%. As to time point: patch test 2, 6 weeks after DPC sensitization. The sample's treatment: therapeutic diphenylcyclopropenone sensitization with weekly scalp DPC. The starting material was whole blood, obtained in connection with sensitization to the hapten diphenylcyclopropenone (DPC). The receptors originated from a woman between 45 and 65 years old with alopecia areata. Some clones in this sample may be carry-over from other donors' samples.

The chain links TRBV4-3 to TRBJ2-3; possible D gene TRBD2, 6 bases. Trimming removed 3 bases from V and 1 base from J, with 26 bases in between. The V gene's germline CDR1 is LGHNA and CDR2 YSLEER. The CDR3 contains 20 residues. The DNA for the CDR3 is TGCGCCAGCAGCCAGTTGACTAGTCCTGCCATACGTGTGGGCACAGATACGCAGTATTTT. This sequence encodes CASSQLTSPAIRVGTDTQYF.

This clonotype was seen at least ten times. The V call is TRBV15, the J call TRBJ2-2; 10 positions match TRBD1. The germline V gene has CDR1 LNHNV and CDR2 YYDKDF (reference sequence). The CDR3 loop spans 16 amino acids. V lost 5 bases, J lost 2 bases, and 5 bases stayed unmatched. The CDR3 DNA reads as TGTGCCACCAGCCGCCGGGACAGGGGAAACACCGGGGAGCTGTTTTTT. Protein sequence: CATSRRDRGNTGELFF.

The chain uses TRBV10-3 and TRBJ2-1, with 8 bases lining up with TRBD2. V lost 3 bases, J lost 8 bases, and 12 bases stayed unmatched. Germline CDR1 and CDR2: ENHRY and SYGVKD. The CDR3 covers 16 residues. The CDR3 DNA reads as TGTGCCATCAGTGATTATAGCGGGACGTCCGTCTATGAGCAGTTCTTC. Its translation is CAISDYSGTSVYEQFF.

In its sample, this clonotype was seen many times. This sequence joins TRBV29-1 and TRBJ2-7, with TRBD1 matching 10 bases. The CDR3 runs 14 residues. Per germline, CDR1 SQVTM and CDR2 ANQGSEA. V lost 3 bases, J lost 2 bases, and 4 bases stayed unmatched. The chain's CDR3 is CSVDRGTGAYEQYF. The DNA of the CDR3 is TGCAGCGTTGACCGTGGGACAGGGGCCTACGAGCAGTACTTC.

The CDR3 protein is CASSPWDSSGANVLTF. CDR3 in DNA: TGTGCCAGCAGTCCCTGGGACAGCTCTGGGGCCAACGTCCTGACTTTC. J is TRBJ2-6 and V is TRBV12-3 or TRBV12-4; 7 nucleotides agree with TRBD1. Trimming took 5 bases from V and 0 from J; bases not matched to a gene: 4. This CDR3 is built from 16 residues.

The table lists this clonotype with a few counts. The rearrangement links TRBV7-2 to TRBJ2-1; TRBD2 agrees at 10 bases. V lost 5 bases, J lost 7 bases, and 8 bases stayed unmatched. CDR3 size: 15 residues. Per the germline V gene, CDR1 is SGHTA and CDR2 is FQGNSA. The CDR3 spells CASSQLAGRLNEQFF. The DNA of the CDR3 is TGTGCCAGCAGCCAACTAGCGGGACGATTGAATGAGCAGTTCTTC.

Many counts were recorded for this clonotype. Compared with germline, one end of the junction differs, possibly owing to a read error. The chain joins TRBV20-1 to TRBJ2-1, with D possibly being TRBD1 (6 bases). CDR3 length: 14 amino acids. The germline V gene encodes CDR1 DFQATT and CDR2 SNEGSKA (reference sequence). The chain's CDR3 is CSAREFGGRELQFF. Written as DNA, the CDR3 is TGCAGTGCCAGAGAGTTTGGGGGCAGGGAGCTGCAGTTCTTC.

Ten or more counts support this clonotype. This chain uses TRBV5-5 with TRBJ1-3, with D tentatively TRBD1 (6 bases). This CDR3 region has 17 residues. Germline loops: CDR1 SGHKS, CDR2 YYEKEE (reference sequence). The V gene lost 0 bases and the J gene lost 0 bases, with 13 bases spanning the gap. For the CDR3, the DNA is TGTGCCAGCAGCTTGGCCGTTGGCAGGGGCTCTGGAAACACCATATATTTT. It translates to CASSLAVGRGSGNTIYF. Full variable domain (rest looked up from reference TRBV5-5 and TRBJ1-3): DAGVTQSPTHLIKTRGQQVTLRCSPISGHKSVSWYQQVLGQGPQFIFQYYEKEERGRGNFPDRFSARQFPNYSSELNVNALLLGDSALYLCASSLAVGRGSGNTIYFGEGSWLTVV.

V usage is TRBV29-1 and J usage is TRBJ2-3, with D possibly being TRBD1 or TRBD2 (6 bases each). Trimming took off 7 bases at V and 0 bases at J, with 11 bases between the two ends. The germline CDR1 and CDR2 sequences are SQVTM and ANQGSEA. The CDR3 is 13 amino acids. CDR3 coding DNA: TGCAGCGGAACAGGGACTAGCACAGATACGCAGTATTTT. It translates to CSGTGTSTDTQYF.

The chain is built from TRBV7-8 and TRBJ2-7; D call uncertain. The CDR3 covers 11 residues. Trimming stripped 4 bases from V and 3 bases from J, with 4 bases between. The germline V gene encodes CDR1 SGHVS and CDR2 FQNEAQ. CDR3 loop: CASSSIYEQYF. The CDR3 region has the DNA TGTGCCAGCAGCTCGATCTACGAGCAGTACTTC. The full variable domain, in which reference TRBV7-8 and TRBJ2-7 provide the parts outside the CDR3, is GAGVSQSPRYKVAKRGQDVALRCDPISGHVSLFWYQQALGQGPEFLTYFQNEAQLDKSGLPSDRFFAERPEGSVSTLKIQRTQQEDSAVYLCASSSIYEQYFGPGTRLTVT.

This clonotype was recorded many times. The chain links TRBV5-4 to TRBJ2-7; tentative D call: TRBD1 (6 bases). This CDR3 spans 17 amino acids. The V end was cut by 4 bases, the J end by 3 bases, with 23 bases between. CDR1 is SGHNT, CDR2 YYREEE, per germline (reference sequence). The CDR3 DNA sequence: TGTGCCAGCAGCCCGATAATGGGGGCGCTGACCCTCTACGAGCAGTACTTC. It is translated as CASSPIMGALTLYEQYF.

This clonotype was found a few times. The rearrangement uses TRBV10-3 and TRBJ2-3; unclear D gene. Germline V lookup: CDR1 ENHRY, CDR2 SYGVKD. The CDR3 has 13 amino acids. The germline V and J ends were trimmed by 3 bases and 2 bases, with 6 bases remaining between them. This CDR3 reads CAISDSDTDTQYF. For the CDR3, the DNA is TGTGCCATCAGTGACAGTGACACAGATACGCAGTATTTT.

This clonotype was found many times. J is TRBJ1-1 and V is TRBV7-2; 7 bases line up with TRBD1. Looked up from germline, CDR1 is SGHTA and CDR2 is FQGNSA. The CDR3 is made up of 14 amino acids. V shed 1 base and J 4 bases; nucleotides not matched to a gene: 3. The CDR3 DNA follows: TGTGCCAGCAGCTTAGTTCAGGGGGGCACTGAAGCTTTCTTT. Its protein product is CASSLVQGGTEAFF.

The J gene is TRBJ1-1, the V gene TRBV28; TRBD1 matches at 8 bases. Germline CDR1 is MDHEN and CDR2 is SYDVKM. The CDR3 has 13 residues. V lost 6 bases and J lost 6; bases outside the gene matches: 6. The CDR3 region is CASRMTGVAEAFF. The CDR3 DNA follows: TGTGCCAGCAGGATGACAGGGGTCGCTGAAGCTTTCTTT.

The sample holds many counts of this clonotype. CDR3 amino acids: CASSVSTSGTSTRGPGELFF. CDR3 in DNA: TGTGCCAGCAGCGTATCTACTAGCGGGACCTCAACCCGTGGACCCGGGGAGCTGTTTTTT. The rearrangement joins TRBV9 to TRBJ2-2; TRBD2 agrees at 10 bases. CDR1 is SGDLS and CDR2 is YYNGEE in the germline V gene. The trim removed 1 base at V and 6 bases at J, leaving 18 bases unmatched. The CDR3 runs 20 residues.

The J gene is TRBJ1-6, the V gene TRBV5-1, with 9 positions matching TRBD1. The CDR3 is made up of 14 amino acids. Germline V gives CDR1 SGHRS, CDR2 YFSETQ. V shed 0 bases, J shed 10 bases, and the junction held 2 bases outside the gene matches. The CDR3 region is CASSLGQGGSPLHF. CDR3 coding DNA: TGCGCCAGCAGCTTGGGACAGGGGGGCTCACCCCTCCACTTT.

This clonotype has just a few counts. The rearrangement uses TRBV7-2 and TRBJ2-7, with 10 bases fitting TRBD2. CDR1 SGHTA and CDR2 FQGNSA come from the germline V gene. The CDR3 is 14 amino acids. Trimming at V came to 2 bases and at J to 5 bases, leaving 3 bases not matched to a gene. CDR3 region: CASSLKLAGNEQYF. The CDR3 DNA sequence: TGTGCCAGCAGCTTAAAACTAGCGGGGAACGAGCAGTACTTC. The variable domain in full, completed from reference TRBV7-2 and TRBJ2-7, reads GAGVSQSPSNKVTEKGKDVELRCDPISGHTALYWYRQSLGQGLEFLIYFQGNSAPDKSGLPSDRFSAERTGGSVSTLTIQRTQQEDSAVYLCASSLKLAGNEQYFGPGTRLTVT.

Note on this clonotype: A much bigger clone sits one base away, suggesting this may be a read error. The J gene is TRBJ1-1, the V gene TRBV7-9; D not resolved. The CDR3 spans 15 residues. Germline V CDR1 and CDR2: SEHNR, FQNEAQ (reference sequence). The CDR3 here is CANSLGPGVNTEAFF. The CDR3, as DNA: TGTGCCAACAGCCTAGGCCCAGGAGTGAACACTGAAGCTTTCTTT.

A few counts support this clonotype. The chain links TRBV7-2 to TRBJ2-3, with D possibly matching TRBD2 (6 bases). The germline CDR1 and CDR2 sequences are SGHTA and FQGNSA. Trimming shortened V by 0 bases and J by 2 bases, and 9 bases separated the two germline ends. This CDR3 is built from 15 residues. The CDR3 nucleotides are TGTGCCAGCAGCTTAGCTAGCGGAGTCACAGATACGCAGTATTTT. Amino acid sequence: CASSLASGVTDTQYF.

This chain uses TRBV20-1 with TRBJ2-3; TRBD2 aligns across 7 bases. The V and J ends lost 0 bases and 0 bases, in that order; junction bases with no gene match: 9. CDR3 size: 17 residues. Germline V CDR1 and CDR2: DFQATT, SNEGSKA (reference sequence). CDR3 nucleotides: TGCAGTGCTAGAGATCGGAAGGGACTACCTAGCACAGATACGCAGTATTTT. Its translation: CSARDRKGLPSTDTQYF.

This clonotype came up many times. The chain is built from TRBV28 and TRBJ2-3, with D maybe TRBD2 (6 bases). V was cut by 5 bases and J by 3 bases, with 15 bases left in between. The CDR3 spans 15 residues. Germline CDR1 reads MDHEN; CDR2 reads SYDVKM. In nucleotides, the CDR3 is TGTGCCAGCAGTCCCTTGGGGGGAAGGACAGATACGCAGTATTTT. Encoded protein: CASSPLGGRTDTQYF.

With regard to this clonotype: This may be a read error, as it is one base from a much larger clone. The chain has TRBV6-6 and TRBJ2-7; 7 bases line up with TRBD2. Germline V gene lookup returns CDR1 MNHNY and CDR2 SVGAGI (reference sequence). The CDR3 spans 14 residues. DNA for the CDR3: TGTACCAGCCTTTACGGGACTACGTCCTACGAGCAGTACTTC. It codes for CTSLYGTTSYEQYF.

This clonotype was observed a few times. The V gene is TRBV27, the J gene TRBJ2-5, with a tentative D call TRBD2 (7 bases). Looked up from germline, CDR1 is MNHEY and CDR2 is SMNVEV (reference sequence). V was cut by 7 bases and J by 7 bases, with 28 bases left in between. The CDR3 contains 17 residues. This CDR3 reads CASTSLRDYQRGGTQYF. For the CDR3, the DNA is TGTGCCAGCACCTCGCTCCGGGACTATCAAAGGGGGGGGACCCAGTACTTC.